The present T cell receptor (beta chain) was sequenced within a study of blood T cells in healthy people across ages. Primers used in a second PCR of roughly 7 to 12 cycles were a sample-barcoded 5' primer and a J-beta primer mix. TCRdb re-called the 5' RACE reads with MiXCR, one entry per CDR3 protein. The table has fewer than 1,000,000 distinct CDR3 sequences, around 43% seen once; the top ten hold under 20%. Study observations and caveats: The donors' CMV status was not determined, possibly confounding changes in expanded clonotypes.

V lost 3 bases and J lost 1, with 16 bases in between. The CDR3 spans 16 residues. Germline values: CDR1 SGHTA, CDR2 FQGNSA. Regarding this clonotype: Its matching antigen is unknown.

The TCR originated in a man aged 55-75 years in good health. Sequencing used blood. The V gene is TRBV7-2, the J gene TRBJ2-7, with a possible D match to TRBD2 (5 bases). This CDR3 is CASSFPPGGISYEQYF. CDR3 bases: TGTGCCAGCAGCTTCCCCCCAGGAGGAATTTCCTACGAGCAGTACTTC.